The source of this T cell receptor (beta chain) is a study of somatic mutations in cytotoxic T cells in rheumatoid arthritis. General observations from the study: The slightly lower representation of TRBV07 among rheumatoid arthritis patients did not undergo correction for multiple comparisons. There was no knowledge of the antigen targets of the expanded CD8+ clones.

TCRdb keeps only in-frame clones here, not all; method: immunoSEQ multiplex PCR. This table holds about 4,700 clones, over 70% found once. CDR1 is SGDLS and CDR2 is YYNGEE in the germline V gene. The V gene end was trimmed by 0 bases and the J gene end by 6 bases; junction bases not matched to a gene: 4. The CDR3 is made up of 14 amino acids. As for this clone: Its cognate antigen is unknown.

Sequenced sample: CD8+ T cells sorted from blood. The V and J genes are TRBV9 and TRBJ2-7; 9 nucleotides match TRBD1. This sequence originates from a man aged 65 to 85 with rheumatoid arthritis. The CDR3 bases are TGTGCCAGCAGCGTAGGTACAGGGGGCTTCGAGCAGTACTTC. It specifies CASSVGTGGFEQYF.